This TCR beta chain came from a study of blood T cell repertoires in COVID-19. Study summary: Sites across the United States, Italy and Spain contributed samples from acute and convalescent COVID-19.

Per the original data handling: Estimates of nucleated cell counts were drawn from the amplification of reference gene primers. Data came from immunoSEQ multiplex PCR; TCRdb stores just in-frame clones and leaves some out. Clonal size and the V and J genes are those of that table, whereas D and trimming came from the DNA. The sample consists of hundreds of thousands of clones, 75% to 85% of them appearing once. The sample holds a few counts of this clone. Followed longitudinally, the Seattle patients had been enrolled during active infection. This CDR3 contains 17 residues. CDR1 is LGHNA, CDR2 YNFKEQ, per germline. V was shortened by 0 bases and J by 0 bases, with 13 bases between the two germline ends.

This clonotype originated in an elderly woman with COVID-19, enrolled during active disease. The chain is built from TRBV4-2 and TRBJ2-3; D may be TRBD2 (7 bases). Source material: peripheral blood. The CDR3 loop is CASSQDLRGASTDTQYF. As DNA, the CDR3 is TGTGCCAGCAGCCAAGATCTTCGGGGGGCTAGCACAGATACGCAGTATTTT.